Below are 7 T cell receptor beta chains sequenced from a single sample in a study of T cells after yellow fever vaccination. TCRdb reanalysed the 5' RACE reads using MiXCR and keeps one entry per CDR3 protein. Here the sample spans 600,000 to 750,000 distinct CDR3 sequences, roughly 12% being singletons. Material: PBMCs, obtained on the day of the yellow fever booster vaccination. The receptor source for this set is a man younger than 40 who received the YFV17D yellow fever vaccine.

Only one count was recorded for this clonotype. The chain carries TRBV7-9 and TRBJ2-3, with 14 bases lining up with TRBD2. This CDR3 comprises 16 residues. Germline CDR1 and CDR2: SEHNR and FQNEAQ (reference sequence). Trimming cost V 5 bases and J 4 bases; bases outside gene matches: 5. The CDR3 region is CASSIMTSGRADTQYF. CDR3 DNA sequence: TGTGCCAGCAGCATAATGACTAGCGGGAGGGCAGATACGCAGTATTTT.

The V and J genes are TRBV6-1 and TRBJ2-7; the D is unclear. This CDR3 has 14 amino acids. The V end lost 5 bases, the J end lost 3 bases, and 14 bases lay between the germline ends. The germline V gene has CDR1 MNHNS and CDR2 SASEGT. In DNA, the CDR3 is TGTGCCAGCAGTCCCGGTGGGTCTATCTACGAGCAGTACTTC. Translated: CASSPGGSIYEQYF.

In its sample, this clonotype was seen a few times. V is TRBV5-1 and J is TRBJ2-7; 14 bases match TRBD2. The J segment lost 2 bases and the V segment lost 2 bases, leaving 9 bases of the junction unmatched. Germline CDR1 SGHRS, CDR2 YFSETQ. The CDR3 consists of 18 residues. The CDR3 here is CASSFRSGLAGGPYEQYF. As DNA, the CDR3 is TGCGCCAGCAGCTTTCGATCCGGACTAGCGGGAGGACCCTACGAGCAGTACTTC.

The chain uses TRBV20-1 and TRBJ2-5, with D perhaps matching TRBD1 or TRBD2 (5 bases each). This CDR3 has 13 amino acids. The germline V and J ends were trimmed by 6 bases and 4 bases, with 15 bases remaining between them. CDR1 and CDR2 (germline): DFQATT, SNEGSKA (reference sequence). The CDR3 sequence is CSAQTEGPETQYF. The CDR3 DNA reads as TGCAGTGCCCAGACAGAGGGGCCAGAGACCCAGTACTTC.

This clonotype was counted only a few times. The CDR3 reads CASRTPRLDRQVQPQHF. The CDR3 DNA sequence: TGCGCCAGCAGAACCCCCCGCCTGGACAGACAGGTGCAGCCCCAGCATTTT. The V and J genes are TRBV5-1 and TRBJ1-5; D may be TRBD1 (6 bases). The germline V and J ends were trimmed by 5 bases and 7 bases, with 25 bases remaining between them. Germline CDR1 SGHRS, CDR2 YFSETQ. The CDR3 totals 17 residues. Full variable domain (remainder filled in from reference TRBV5-1 and TRBJ1-5): KAGVTQTPRYLIKTRGQQVTLSCSPISGHRSVSWYQQTPGQGLQFLFEYFSETQRNKGNFPGRFSGRQFSNSRSEMNVSTLELGDSALYLCASRTPRLDRQVQPQHFGDGTRLSIL.

The J gene is TRBJ1-2, the V gene TRBV20-1; 9 bases are a match to TRBD1. Looked up from germline, CDR1 is DFQATT and CDR2 is SNEGSKA (reference sequence). The V segment lost 1 base and the J segment 8 bases; nucleotides outside the gene matches: 8. CDR3 length: 14 residues. The CDR3 spells CSARGGDRVIGYTF. CDR3 in DNA: TGCAGTGCTAGAGGGGGGGACAGGGTTATCGGCTACACCTTC.

V gene TRBV5-1 combines with J gene TRBJ2-7, with 7 bases matching TRBD2. Germline V CDR1 and CDR2: SGHRS, YFSETQ. The junction had 6 bases not matched to a gene; V was cut back by 0 bases and J by 0 bases. This CDR3 region has 16 residues. The CDR3 is CASSLGRRGSSYEQYF. CDR3 bases: TGCGCCAGCAGCTTGGGGAGGCGGGGGAGCTCCTACGAGCAGTACTTC.